This T cell receptor (beta chain) was sequenced for a study of blood T cell repertoires in COVID-19. At the level of the study: The United States, Italy and Spain were the sources of the acute and convalescent COVID-19 samples. T cells, B-cell-depleted T cells, or PBMCs provided the cDNA or gDNA that served as material.

This clone appeared a few times. The sample carries other DNA sequences with the same CDR3. As originally analysed: Amplification of reference gene primers was used by the study to estimate nucleated cell counts. The repertoire was sequenced with immunoSEQ multiplex PCR; TCRdb's copy has only in-frame clones and lacks some. The DNA was the basis for D and trimming; V, J and clone size are from that table. Seen here are about 230,000 clones, around four fifths observed once, and the top ten hold 15% to 20%. Sequencing was done on a sample of peripheral blood. This receptor was obtained from a woman over 75 with active or convalescent COVID-19.

CDR3 in DNA: TGCGCCAGCAGCCCTGGGACAGGGGTAGAGACCCAGTACTTC. Translated, it gives CASSPGTGVETQYF. This chain uses TRBV5-1 with TRBJ2-5; 10 bases map to TRBD1. Germline V gene data show CDR1 as SGHRS and CDR2 as YFSETQ. V gave up 4 bases and J gave up 4 bases; unmatched junction bases: 4. The CDR3 extends over 14 amino acids.